Below are 15 T cell receptor beta chains sequenced from a single sample in a study of PD-1 blockade in mismatch repair-deficient tumors. The table came from immunoSEQ multiplex PCR; TCRdb's copy has only in-frame clones and leaves some out. The table records tens of thousands of clones, over 65% of them present only once. Source: peripheral blood, taken 4 weeks after starting pembrolizumab. Receptors originate from an adult with mismatch repair-deficient cancer.

The chain couples TRBV18 to TRBJ2-1; TRBD2 matches at 9 bases. Germline-derived CDR1 and CDR2 are KGHSH and LQKENI. This CDR3 region has 17 residues. Germline trimming cut 2 bases from V and 1 base from J; bases unmatched to any gene: 6. For the CDR3, the DNA is TGTGCCAGCTCACCAAGGGCTAGCGGGATGTCCTACAATGAGCAGTTCTTC. Translated: CASSPRASGMSYNEQFF.

The V call is TRBV19, the J call TRBJ2-1; 9 bases are a match to TRBD2. The V segment lost 3 bases and the J segment 3 bases; nucleotides outside the gene matches: 6. Germline assignment: CDR1 LNHDA and CDR2 SQIVND (reference sequence). The CDR3 contains 16 residues. CDR3 sequence: CASSILAGAGYNEQFF. CDR3 DNA sequence: TGTGCCAGTAGTATTTTAGCGGGAGCAGGCTACAATGAGCAGTTCTTC.

Worth noting for this clone: One end of the junction does not line up with germline, which may come from a read error. This chain connects TRBV7-7 to TRBJ2-1, with 9 nucleotides matching TRBD1. This CDR3 comprises 14 residues. Germline values: CDR1 SSHAT, CDR2 FNYEAQ (reference sequence). The DNA of the CDR3 is TGTGCTAGCAGCGTAGAGACAGGGGGCAATGAGCAGTTCTTC. This translates into CASSVETGGNEQFF.

The chain joins TRBV9 to TRBJ2-7, with no clear D. CDR1 SGDLS and CDR2 YYNGEE come from the germline V gene. V dropped 0 bases and J dropped 2 bases, with 9 bases sitting between them. The CDR3 is 14 amino acids. As DNA, the CDR3 is TGTGCCAGCAGCGTAGCAGCAGGACCCTACGAGCAGTACTTC. This sequence encodes CASSVAAGPYEQYF.

This chain connects TRBV7-3 to TRBJ2-2; D ambiguous. V lost 2 bases to trimming and J lost 2 bases, with 9 bases between them. Germline loops: CDR1 SGHTA, CDR2 FQGTGA. The CDR3 totals 15 residues. CDR3: CASSLDPLNTGELFF. CDR3 sequence (DNA): TGTGCCAGCAGCTTAGACCCTCTTAACACCGGGGAGCTGTTTTTT. The full variable domain, with the rest looked up from reference TRBV7-3 and TRBJ2-2, is GAGVSQTPSNKVTEKGKYVELRCDPISGHTALYWYRQSLGQGPEFLIYFQGTGAADDSGLPNDRFFAVRPEGSVSTLKIQRTERGDSAVYLCASSLDPLNTGELFFGEGSRLTVL.

The chain is built from TRBV11-2 and TRBJ2-1; 9 bases align to TRBD2. The J segment lost 6 bases and the V segment lost 7 bases, leaving 16 bases of the junction unmatched. The germline V gene encodes CDR1 SGHAT and CDR2 FQNNGV. The CDR3 covers 17 residues. For the CDR3, the DNA is TGTGCCAGCACCCAACGTCCCGGACTAGCGCAGTTCAATGAGCAGTTCTTC. Translating gives CASTQRPGLAQFNEQFF.

The V gene is TRBV5-1, the J gene TRBJ1-2; 7 bases agree with TRBD1. V dropped 5 bases and J dropped 5; count of bases not matched to a gene: 9. CDR1 SGHRS and CDR2 YFSETQ come from the germline V gene. This CDR3 is built from 14 residues. DNA for the CDR3: TGCGCCAGCAGACCTCCGGGACAGACTTATGGCTACACCTTC. This encodes CASRPPGQTYGYTF.

The chain combines TRBV7-2 with TRBJ2-7; 8 bases are shared with TRBD2. The CDR3 runs 15 residues. Germline V gene sequence: CDR1 SGHTA, CDR2 FQGNSA. Losses at the gene ends were 4 bases for V and 4 bases for J; bases not matched to a gene: 9. CDR3 region: CASSYQSGSMYEQYF. CDR3 DNA: TGTGCCAGCAGCTACCAAAGCGGGAGTATGTACGAGCAGTACTTC.

There are a few counts of this clone. The chain has TRBV29-1 and TRBJ2-2, with 10 bases aligning to TRBD2. The V and J ends lost 3 bases and 6 bases, in that order; junction bases with no gene match: 10. Per the germline V gene, CDR1 is SQVTM and CDR2 is ANQGSEA. The CDR3 runs to 16 residues. The CDR3 DNA sequence: TGCAGCGTTGATGGGGGGAGCGGGAGGGCCTCCGGGGAGCTGTTTTTT. Its protein is CSVDGGSGRASGELFF.

The rearrangement links TRBV5-8 to TRBJ2-5; D is undetermined. The J call may not be correct, given that the DNA end is closer to TRBJ2-7. CDR3 length equals 15 residues. From germline, CDR1 is SGHTS and CDR2 YDEGEE. CDR3 protein: CASSLAGGITYEQYF. CDR3 sequence (DNA): TGTGCCAGCAGCTTGGCCGGCGGAATTACCTACGAGCAGTACTTC.

The DNA of the CDR3 is TGCGCCAGCAGCCAAAAAACGCCCGGGACTAGCGAATTATCCTACGAGCAGTACTTC. It yields the protein CASSQKTPGTSELSYEQYF. The gene calls are TRBV4-1 and TRBJ2-7; TRBD2 agrees at 10 bases. The CDR3 runs to 19 residues. The germline V gene has CDR1 MGHRA and CDR2 YSYEKL. Trimming cost V 2 bases and J 1 base; bases outside gene matches: 14.

The genes are TRBV5-1 and TRBJ2-5; D remains ambiguous. Trimming removed 0 bases at V and 2 bases at J, with 2 bases between. The length of the CDR3 is 12 residues. Germline lookup yields CDR1 SGHRS and CDR2 YFSETQ. The CDR3 protein is CASSLEQETQYF. Written as DNA, the CDR3 is TGCGCCAGCAGCTTGGAACAAGAGACCCAGTACTTC.

The rearrangement uses TRBV7-9 and TRBJ2-6; D is possibly TRBD1 (6 bases). Trimming took 1 base from V and 1 from J, leaving 8 bases between them. The CDR3 loop spans 16 amino acids. The V gene's germline CDR1 is SEHNR and CDR2 FQNEAQ (reference sequence). The CDR3: CASSLEGGSGANVLTF. The CDR3 DNA reads TGTGCCAGCAGCTTAGAAGGGGGATCTGGGGCCAACGTCCTGACTTTC. Full variable domain (outside the CDR3, taken from reference TRBV7-9 and TRBJ2-6): DTGVSQNPRHKITKRGQNVTFRCDPISEHNRLYWYRQTLGQGPEFLTYFQNEAQLEKSRLLSDRFSAERPKGSFSTLEIQRTEQGDSAMYLCASSLEGGSGANVLTFGAGSRLTVL.

This chain connects TRBV5-4 to TRBJ2-3; D unresolved. This CDR3 spans 13 amino acids. CDR1 and CDR2 from the germline V gene are SGHNT and YYREEE (reference sequence). Deletions cut 2 bases from V and 8 bases from J, with 12 bases between. The chain's CDR3 is CASSFYAGGTQYF. Here the CDR3 DNA reads TGTGCCAGCAGCTTCTACGCTGGCGGTACGCAGTATTTT.

The CDR3 DNA is TGTGCCAGCAGCTCTATCCGGGACAGGGGGACTAACTATGGCTACACCTTC. This sequence encodes CASSSIRDRGTNYGYTF. This chain links TRBV5-4 with TRBJ1-2, with TRBD1 identical over 11 bases. Germline V gives CDR1 SGHNT, CDR2 YYREEE (reference sequence). The J segment lost 0 bases and the V segment lost 3 bases, leaving 7 bases of the junction unmatched. The length of the CDR3 is 17 residues.